This T cell receptor beta chain emerged from a study of cytomegalovirus exposure and HLA in healthy donors. Whole-study findings and limits: The CMV antigen specificity of a few CMV-associated chains was confirmed through in vitro analysis. What TCR beta sequences reportedly achieved was accurate prediction of HLA-A and HLA-B alleles in most subjects.

This clone was detected only once. Antigen specificity is unknown. The PCR had 60 Vbeta and 13 Jbeta primers. The data were produced by immunoSEQ multiplex PCR, yet TCRdb's version contains in-frame clones alone and is incomplete. Of about 80,000 clones in the sample, 67% were seen once. Between the trimmed V and J ends, which lost 1 base and 2 bases, there was a span of 10 bases. CDR3 length equals 15 residues. Looked up from germline, CDR1 is LNHDA and CDR2 is SQIVND (reference sequence). The specimen sequenced was PBMCs. The origin of this receptor is a woman between 45 and 65 years old in good health and CMV-seropositive. The rearrangement links TRBV19 to TRBJ2-3; D is possibly TRBD2 (5 bases). In DNA, the CDR3 is TGTGCCAGTAGTATAGCGGGGAAATACACAGATACGCAGTATTTT. It specifies CASSIAGKYTDTQYF.